This T cell receptor beta chain emerged from a study of shared clonotypes between healthy human individuals. Method: immunoSEQ multiplex PCR; TCRdb's copy keeps in-frame clones and lacks some. The sample holds about 600,000 clones; about 96% are singletons and the top ten take approximately 0.057%. CDR3 size: 12 residues. Germline V CDR1 and CDR2: SQVTM, ANQGSEA. V lost 5 bases, J lost 0 bases, and 8 bases lay in between. Investigators divided CD4+ cells into CD45RA+ naive and CD45RA-negative memory subsets. The sequencing input was naive CD4+ T cells sorted from blood. Described subset: CD45RA+ positively selected. The source is a woman aged 25 to 39 in good health. This chain uses TRBV29-1 with TRBJ2-7; possibly TRBD1 or TRBD2 for D (5 bases each). In DNA form, the CDR3 reads TGCAGCGTTCGGGGCGCCTCCTACGAGCAGTACTTC. This translates into CSVRGASYEQYF.